This T cell receptor beta chain emerged from a study of blood T cells in healthy people across ages. Broader study findings: Across samples, TCR beta diversity tracked strongly with naive T cell percentage.

This CDR3 has 15 amino acids. The J segment lost 5 bases and the V segment lost 5 bases, leaving 9 bases of the junction unmatched. Germline lookup yields CDR1 MDHEN and CDR2 SYDVKM. This clonotype occurred a few times. What it binds is unknown. A sample-barcoded 5' primer and a J-beta primer mix were used in a second PCR of roughly 7 to 11 cycles. Using its own MiXCR run on the 5' RACE reads, TCRdb lists one record per CDR3 protein. The sample holds some 730,000 distinct CDR3 sequences, roughly 20% seen once. The TCR originated in a man between 65 and 79 years old in good health. The chain combines TRBV28 with TRBJ2-3; 8 nucleotides line up with TRBD2. Sequenced material: blood. CDR3 sequence reads: CASSVSGAPGDTQYF. The CDR3 DNA reads as TGTGCCAGCAGTGTTAGCGGGGCCCCTGGAGATACGCAGTATTTT.